A single sample gave rise to the 4 T cell receptor beta chains below, sequenced in a study of OX40 agonist ivuxolimab in advanced cancers. The assay was immunoSEQ multiplex PCR, and TCRdb's table has in-frame clones only and misses some. Of roughly 10,000 clones in the sample, around three fifths were seen once. The specimen comprised CD4+ or CD8+ T cells sorted from blood, sampled in a trial of the OX40 agonist ivuxolimab. These receptors came from an adult with an advanced solid tumor such as melanoma, head and neck, liver or kidney cancer.

There are a few counts of this clone. V is TRBV4-1 and J is TRBJ2-1; 12 bases are a match to TRBD2. The V and J ends lost 5 bases and 3 bases, in that order; junction bases with no gene match: 2. The CDR3 loop spans 15 amino acids. Per the germline V gene, CDR1 is MGHRA and CDR2 is YSYEKL. CDR3 in amino acids: CASSMGLAGYNEQFF. Here the CDR3 DNA reads TGCGCCAGCAGCATGGGACTAGCGGGCTACAATGAGCAGTTCTTC.

The rearrangement links TRBV9 to TRBJ1-3, with D tentatively TRBD1 (5 bases). The CDR3 totals 12 residues. With 7 bases removed from V and 2 bases from J, the gap between germline ends came to 7 bases. Germline-derived CDR1 and CDR2 are SGDLS and YYNGEE. The CDR3 DNA reads as TGTGCCAGCGGGGGGGCTGGAAACACCATATATTTT. This gives the protein CASGGAGNTIYF.

The chain is built from TRBV6-5 and TRBJ2-1; TRBD2 agrees at 12 bases. CDR1 and CDR2 (germline): MNHEY, SVGAGI. V shed 9 bases, J shed 8 bases, and the junction held 5 bases outside the gene matches. The CDR3 extends over 13 amino acids. The chain's CDR3 is CASGLAGIYEQFF. The CDR3 nucleotides read TGTGCCAGTGGACTAGCGGGGATCTATGAGCAGTTCTTC.

The chain links TRBV4-3 to TRBJ2-1; 7 bases fit TRBD2. The germline V gene encodes CDR1 LGHNA and CDR2 YSLEER. The CDR3 totals 16 residues. The V gene end was trimmed by 1 base and the J gene end by 3 bases; junction bases not matched to a gene: 6. The CDR3: CASSQGAGEVYNEQFF. The CDR3 nucleotides are TGCGCCAGCAGCCAAGGGGCGGGGGAAGTCTACAATGAGCAGTTCTTC.